The source of this T cell receptor beta chain is a study of T cells in localized non-small cell lung cancer. V trimming: 4 bases; J trimming: 3 bases; junction bases outside the gene matches: 4. Germline lookup yields CDR1 SGHTA and CDR2 FQGTGA. This CDR3 comprises 14 residues. TCRdb's copy holds only in-frame clones and misses some; the assay was immunoSEQ multiplex PCR. The table includes tens of thousands of clones, roughly four fifths detected once. This specimen consisted of PBMCs, obtained before any cancer treatment. The sequence was collected from a man aged 40 to 70 with stage II lung adenocarcinoma. The chain has TRBV7-3 and TRBJ1-2; TRBD1 aligns across 8 bases. DNA for the CDR3: TGTGCCAGCAGCTCAAGGACAGGGTACTATGGCTACACCTTC. It yields the protein CASSSRTGYYGYTF.